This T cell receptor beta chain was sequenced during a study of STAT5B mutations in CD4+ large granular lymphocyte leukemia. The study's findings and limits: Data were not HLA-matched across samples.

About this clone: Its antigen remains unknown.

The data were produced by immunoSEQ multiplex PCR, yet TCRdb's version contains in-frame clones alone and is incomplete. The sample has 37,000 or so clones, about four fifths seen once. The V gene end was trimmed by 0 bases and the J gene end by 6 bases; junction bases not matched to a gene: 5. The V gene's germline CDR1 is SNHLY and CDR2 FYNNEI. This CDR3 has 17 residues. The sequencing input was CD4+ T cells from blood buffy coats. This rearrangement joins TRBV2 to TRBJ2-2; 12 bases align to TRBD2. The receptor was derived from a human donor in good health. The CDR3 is CASSEAPRLAGAGELFF. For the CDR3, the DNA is TGTGCCAGCAGTGAAGCGCCCCGACTAGCGGGAGCCGGGGAGCTGTTTTTT. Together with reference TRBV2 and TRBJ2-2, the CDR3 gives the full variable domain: EPEVTQTPSHQVTQMGQEVILRCVPISNHLYFYWYRQILGQKVEFLVSFYNNEISEKSEIFDDQFSVERPDGSNFTLKIRSTKLEDSAMYFCASSEAPRLAGAGELFFGEGSRLTVL.